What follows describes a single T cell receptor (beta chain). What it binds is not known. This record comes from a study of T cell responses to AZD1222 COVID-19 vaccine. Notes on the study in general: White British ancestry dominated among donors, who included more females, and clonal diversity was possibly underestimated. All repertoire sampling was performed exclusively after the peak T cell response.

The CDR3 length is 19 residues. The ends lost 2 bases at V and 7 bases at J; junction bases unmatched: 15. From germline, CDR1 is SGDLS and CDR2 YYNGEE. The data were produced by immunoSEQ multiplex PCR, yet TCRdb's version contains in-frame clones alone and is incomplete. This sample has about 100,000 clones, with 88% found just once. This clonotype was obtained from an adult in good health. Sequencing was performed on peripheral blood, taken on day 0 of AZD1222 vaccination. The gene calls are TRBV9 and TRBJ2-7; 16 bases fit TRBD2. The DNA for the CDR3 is TGTGCCAGCAGCGTCCGGCCGGGACTAGCGGGAGGGCCCGCTGGAGAGCAGTACTTC. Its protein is CASSVRPGLAGGPAGEQYF.